This T cell receptor (beta chain) originates from a study of T cell repertoires in aging, cancer and after chemotherapy (dated by TCRdb to the late 2010s). About the investigation overall: The donors fell into six age groups ranging from 30 or younger to 70 or older, and each group had at least three individuals. Control TCR repertoires from healthy donors were recorded across several months to years, and re-sampling revealed clear clonal overlap. The full dataset contained around 8.2 million TCR reads. To examine immunoaging and T cell reconstitution after chemotherapy, the study profiled TCR beta repertoires in peripheral blood from healthy donors and cancer patients. Alongside approximately 95 healthy donors serving as a reference group, the cohort included some 210 cancer patients, of whom roughly 91 had hematological cancers and some 130 had solid cancers. The research as a whole found: Untreated patients with hematological or solid cancers showed significantly lower blood TCR diversity and higher clonality than age-matched healthy donors. In both cancer cohorts, median generation probability rose over the chemotherapy interval, which suggests that the repertoire was reconstituted through rebound thymic output. According to the authors, the repertoire data do not permit conclusions about immunological memory after chemotherapy. In healthy donors, the drop in TCR diversity with age came mainly from a loss of richness, whereas in cancer patients a loss of evenness also played a part.

Trimming at the junction amounts to 6 bases on V and 5 bases on J, and the germline ends lie 19 bases apart. Based on the germline V gene, the CDR1 and CDR2 sequences are MNHGY and SVAAGI. From the cysteine through the phenylalanine, the CDR3 covers 15 amino acids. The read is trimmed to its CDR3 DNA, 45 bases read in frame from base 1. Rearranged TRB sequences spanning V, D and J segments were amplified in a multiplex touch-down PCR with a mixed TRB-A/B primer pool. Illumina adapters and sample indices were added to the amplicons in two consecutive PCR reactions performed with Phusion HS II polymerase. Amplicons were gel-purified with the NucleoSpin Gel and PCR Clean-up kit, then checked with Qubit and an Agilent 2100 Bioanalyzer. Libraries were sequenced on an Illumina MiSeq using 600-cycle, single-indexed, paired-end runs. In the paper's pipeline: TRB sequences were processed with MiXCR versions 2.12 and 3.0.5. Each unique CDR3 nucleotide sequence was counted as one clone, and only productive sequences with at least two reads were retained. The repertoire metrics were Shannon diversity, evenness, clonality (calculated as one minus evenness), and diversity profiles parameterized by alpha from 0 to 5. The IGoR algorithm was used to calculate generation probabilities for clones in the paired samples taken before and after chemotherapy. TCRdb's own reprocessing of the public reads used fastp at Q25 and MiXCR and kept productive beta chains. One record per CDR3 amino acid sequence lists the most common genes and DNA. V and J calls and clone size were set by TCRdb, not the authors. The sample table lists 4,000 to 6,000 distinct CDR3 sequences, 20% to 25% of them with a count of one. Approximately 9.3% of the sample is in the top ten clones.

This clonotype is medium-sized (0.01 to 0.1%). No cognate antigen has been identified for it. It has no much larger one-base neighbor in the sample; base qualities were not kept. Instead of sorted cells or RNA, genomic DNA extracted from peripheral blood served as the source for amplifying TCR beta rearrangements. Input material: blood. This receptor was obtained from a human donor in good health. The donor label of this sample is uncertain. The receptor chain draws on TRBV6-9 and TRBJ2-5; a tentative D match to TRBD1 spans 6 bases. This receptor carries the CDR3 CASSPDSAGVETQYF. The base sequence is TGTGCCAGCAGCCCGGACTCCGCAGGGGTGGAGACCCAGTACTTC.